This T cell receptor (beta chain) was captured by sequencing in a study of CD4 and CD8 cells across lung adenocarcinoma regions. Each CDR3 protein is one row after TCRdb ran MiXCR on the PCR reads. The profile shows over 15,000 distinct CDR3 sequences, roughly half of them singletons. Per the germline V gene, CDR1 is MNHEY and CDR2 is SVGAGI. This CDR3 region has 13 residues. V lost 8 bases to trimming and J lost 4 bases, with 13 bases between them. The sequencing input was CD8+ T cells from the center of a lung tumor. The V and J genes are TRBV6-5 and TRBJ2-3; D not resolved. The clonotype was recovered from a female donor with lung adenocarcinoma. The CD4 and CD8 labels of this study may be unreliable. CDR3 nucleotides: TGTGCCAGCCGTCTAGTCGGGTCAGATACGCAGTATTTT. As protein: CASRLVGSDTQYF.